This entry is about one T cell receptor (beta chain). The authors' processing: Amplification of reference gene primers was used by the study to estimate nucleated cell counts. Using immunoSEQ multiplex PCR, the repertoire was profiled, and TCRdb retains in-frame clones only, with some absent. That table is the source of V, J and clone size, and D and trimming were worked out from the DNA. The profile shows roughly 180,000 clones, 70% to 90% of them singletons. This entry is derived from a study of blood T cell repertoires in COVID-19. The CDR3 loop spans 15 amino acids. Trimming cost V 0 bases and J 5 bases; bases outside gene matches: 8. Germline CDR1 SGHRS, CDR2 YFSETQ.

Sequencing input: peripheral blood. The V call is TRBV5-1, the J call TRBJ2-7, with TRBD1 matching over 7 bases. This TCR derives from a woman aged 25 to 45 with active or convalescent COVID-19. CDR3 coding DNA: TGCGCCAGCAGCTTGGAGCTAGGGGGCATCGACGAGCAGTACTTC. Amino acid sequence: CASSLELGGIDEQYF.